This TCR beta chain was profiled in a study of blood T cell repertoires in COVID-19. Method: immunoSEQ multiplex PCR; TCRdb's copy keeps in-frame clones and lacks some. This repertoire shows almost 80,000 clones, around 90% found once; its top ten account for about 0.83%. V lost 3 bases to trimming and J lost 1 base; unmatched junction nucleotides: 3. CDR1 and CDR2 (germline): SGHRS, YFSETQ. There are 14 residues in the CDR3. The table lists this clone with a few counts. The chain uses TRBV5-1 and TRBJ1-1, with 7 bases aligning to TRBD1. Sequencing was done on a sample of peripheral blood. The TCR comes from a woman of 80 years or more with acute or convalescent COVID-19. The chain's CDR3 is CASSWQGGNTEAFF. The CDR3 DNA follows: TGCGCCAGCAGCTGGCAGGGGGGGAACACTGAAGCTTTCTTT.